What follows are 15 T cell receptor beta chains derived from one specimen sequenced in a study of blood T cell repertoires in COVID-19. Assay used: immunoSEQ multiplex PCR; TCRdb lists only in-frame clones, some missing. The profile shows around 200,000 clones, 70% to 85% of them singletons. The material sequenced was peripheral blood. Receptors originate from an elderly woman with acute or convalescent COVID-19.

The chain recombines TRBV7-9 with TRBJ1-1; possibly TRBD1 for D (5 bases). The germline V gene encodes CDR1 SEHNR and CDR2 FQNEAQ (reference sequence). This CDR3 has 14 amino acids. The V gene lost 0 bases and the J gene lost 5 bases, with 10 bases spanning the gap. CDR3 bases: TGTGCCAGCAGCTTAGCGACAGTTGGAACTGAAGCTTTCTTT. As protein: CASSLATVGTEAFF.

The rearrangement uses TRBV5-1 and TRBJ2-6; D remains ambiguous. The germline CDR1 and CDR2 sequences are SGHRS and YFSETQ. Trimming removed 1 base from V and 0 bases from J, with 11 bases in between. The CDR3 is 17 residues long. DNA of the CDR3: TGCGCCAGCAGCTTGTATCAGGCAACCTCTGGGGCCAACGTCCTGACTTTC. This encodes CASSLYQATSGANVLTF.

V gene TRBV7-6 combines with J gene TRBJ1-3; TRBD1 agrees at 8 bases. With 4 bases clipped from V and 1 base from J, the junction kept 3 bases outside the gene matches. Germline lookup yields CDR1 SGHVS and CDR2 FNYEAQ. The CDR3 totals 15 residues. The CDR3 protein is CASSSYRGSGNTIYF. CDR3 in DNA: TGTGCCAGCAGCTCCTACAGGGGGTCTGGAAACACCATATATTTT.

The chain joins TRBV5-6 to TRBJ1-6; weak D call: TRBD1 (6 bases). The germline gives CDR1 SGHDT, CDR2 YYEEEE. The CDR3 runs 14 residues. V lost 4 bases, J lost 10 bases, and 15 bases lay in between. The CDR3 is CASSTTGNGSPLHF. The CDR3 bases are TGTGCCAGCAGCACGACAGGAAATGGCTCACCCCTCCACTTT.

The chain couples TRBV5-4 to TRBJ1-3; D is uncertain. V lost 5 bases, J lost 2 bases, and 14 bases lay in between. CDR3 size: 15 residues. CDR1 is SGHNT, CDR2 YYREEE, per germline (reference sequence). The CDR3 is CASSLLREPGNTIYF. The CDR3 nucleotides read TGTGCCAGCAGTCTGCTAAGGGAGCCTGGAAACACCATATATTTT.

The rearrangement uses TRBV7-2 and TRBJ2-5, with 10 positions matching TRBD2. This CDR3 is 15 amino acids long. V gave up 2 bases and J gave up 5 bases; unmatched junction bases: 5. The germline gives CDR1 SGHTA, CDR2 FQGNSA. As DNA, the CDR3 is TGTGCCAGCAGCTTACTTGCTAGCGGGAGTGAGACCCAGTACTTC. This translates into CASSLLASGSETQYF.

The V and J genes are TRBV27 and TRBJ1-2; TRBD1 agrees at 10 bases. The CDR3 is 13 residues long. V was pared by 4 bases and J by 7 bases, with 3 bases of the junction left unmatched. Germline V gene sequence: CDR1 MNHEY, CDR2 SMNVEV (reference sequence). CDR3 nucleotide sequence: TGTGCCAGCAGTTCGACAGGGGGCATTGGCTACACCTTC. Protein: CASSSTGGIGYTF.

The rearrangement links TRBV2 to TRBJ2-3; 8 positions agree with TRBD1. This CDR3 has 15 residues. J lost 2 bases, V lost 6 bases, and 7 bases had no gene match. Germline V gives CDR1 SNHLY, CDR2 FYNNEI. CDR3 amino acids: CASRLRTGSTDTQYF. For the CDR3, the DNA is TGTGCCAGCAGACTTCGGACAGGGTCCACAGATACGCAGTATTTT.

This chain connects TRBV7-2 to TRBJ1-2; D uncertain. Per the germline V gene, CDR1 is SGHTA and CDR2 is FQGNSA. This CDR3 is 14 amino acids long. Trimming shortened V by 1 base and J by 4 bases, and 10 bases separated the two germline ends. The CDR3 region has the DNA TGTGCCAGCAGCTTAGATTCGGGAGTCTATGGCTACACCTTC. Translated, it gives CASSLDSGVYGYTF.

The chain couples TRBV29-1 to TRBJ1-1, with D possibly being TRBD1 (5 bases). This CDR3 comprises 14 residues. V dropped 4 bases and J dropped 2 bases, with 14 bases sitting between them. The germline gives CDR1 SQVTM, CDR2 ANQGSEA. The CDR3 nucleotides are TGCAGCGTTGCGAGACAGACCATAAACACTGAAGCTTTCTTT. This translates into CSVARQTINTEAFF.

This clone was seen a few times. The chain carries TRBV12-3 or TRBV12-4 and TRBJ1-1, with D possibly matching TRBD1 (6 bases). The V and J ends lost 7 bases and 7 bases respectively, with 13 bases between them. The CDR3 is 12 amino acids. This CDR3 is CASISQGSEAFF. CDR3 coding DNA: TGTGCCAGCATTTCCCAGGGGAGTGAAGCTTTCTTT.

The chain joins TRBV5-1 to TRBJ1-1; D gene uncertain. The germline V gene has CDR1 SGHRS and CDR2 YFSETQ. This CDR3 comprises 13 residues. Between the trimmed V and J ends, which lost 2 bases and 1 base, there was a span of 6 bases. The CDR3 DNA reads as TGCGCCAGCAGCTTACTATCGAACACTGAAGCTTTCTTT. Translation: CASSLLSNTEAFF. Based on the CDR3 plus reference TRBV5-1 and TRBJ1-1, the full variable domain is KAGVTQTPRYLIKTRGQQVTLSCSPISGHRSVSWYQQTPGQGLQFLFEYFSETQRNKGNFPGRFSGRQFSNSRSEMNVSTLELGDSALYLCASSLLSNTEAFFGQGTRLTVV.

The rearrangement joins TRBV10-3 to TRBJ2-7; 9 bases match TRBD1. Per germline, CDR1 ENHRY and CDR2 SYGVKD. V lost 4 bases to trimming and J lost 6 bases; unmatched junction nucleotides: 7. The CDR3 totals 14 residues. The CDR3 nucleotides are TGTGCCATCAGTGGGGGGGACAGGGTTTCCGAGCAGTACTTC. Protein sequence: CAISGGDRVSEQYF.

The rearrangement joins TRBV4-3 to TRBJ2-3; no definite D call. The ends were cut back, 1 base at V and 4 bases at J, with 6 bases in the middle. The CDR3 covers 13 residues. CDR1 and CDR2 (germline): LGHNA, YSLEER. The CDR3 reads CASSQVVADTQYF. DNA of the CDR3: TGCGCCAGCAGCCAAGTAGTGGCAGATACGCAGTATTTT.

This chain connects TRBV11-3 to TRBJ2-5; 7 bases line up with TRBD1. The CDR3 is 13 residues long. Trimming at V came to 4 bases and at J to 5 bases, leaving 4 bases not matched to a gene. Germline-derived CDR1 and CDR2 are SGHNT and YENEEA. The CDR3 is CASSSTGMETQYF. CDR3 sequence (DNA): TGTGCCAGCAGCTCGACAGGGATGGAGACCCAGTACTTC. The full variable domain, its missing parts supplied by reference TRBV11-3 and TRBJ2-5, is EAGVVQSPRYKIIEKKQPVAFWCNPISGHNTLYWYLQNLGQGPELLIRYENEEAVDDSQLPKDRFSAERLKGVDSTLKIQPAELGDSAVYLCASSSTGMETQYFGPGTRLLVL.